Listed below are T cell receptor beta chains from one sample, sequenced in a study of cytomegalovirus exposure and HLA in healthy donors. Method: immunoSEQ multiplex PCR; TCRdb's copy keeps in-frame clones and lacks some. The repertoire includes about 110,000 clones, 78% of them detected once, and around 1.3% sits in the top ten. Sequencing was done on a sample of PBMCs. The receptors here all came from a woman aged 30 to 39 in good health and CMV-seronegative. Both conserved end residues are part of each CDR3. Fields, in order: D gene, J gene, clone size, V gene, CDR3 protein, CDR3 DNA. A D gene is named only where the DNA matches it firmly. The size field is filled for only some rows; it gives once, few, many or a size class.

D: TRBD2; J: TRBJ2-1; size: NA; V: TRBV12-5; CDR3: CASGLVRHGLAGGPPSYNEQFF; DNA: TGTGCTAGTGGTTTGGTACGGCATGGACTAGCGGGAGGGCCCCCTTCCTACAATGAGCAGTTCTTC
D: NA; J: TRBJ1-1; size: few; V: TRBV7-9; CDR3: CASSYGDTEAFF; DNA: TGTGCCAGCAGCTACGGTGACACTGAAGCTTTCTTT
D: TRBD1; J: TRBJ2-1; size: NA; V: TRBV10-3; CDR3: CAISESGGRSYNEQFF; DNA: TGTGCCATCAGTGAGTCAGGGGGCAGGTCCTACAATGAGCAGTTCTTC
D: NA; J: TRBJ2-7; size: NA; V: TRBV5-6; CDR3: CASRSRGFAYEQYF; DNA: TGTGCCAGCAGATCTCGGGGGTTCGCCTACGAGCAGTACTTC
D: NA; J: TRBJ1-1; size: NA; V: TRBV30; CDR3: CAWIRLVTGDTEAFF; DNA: TGTGCCTGGATTCGTTTGGTCACCGGAGACACTGAAGCTTTCTTT
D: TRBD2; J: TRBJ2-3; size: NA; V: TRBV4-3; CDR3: CASSQLALAGPDTQYF; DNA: TGCGCCAGCAGCCAGCTCGCACTAGCGGGACCAGATACGCAGTATTTT
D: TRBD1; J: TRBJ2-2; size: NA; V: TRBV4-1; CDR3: CASSQTVFSGGATGELFF; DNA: TGCGCCAGCAGCCAGACAGTATTTTCAGGGGGTGCGACCGGGGAGCTGTTTTTT
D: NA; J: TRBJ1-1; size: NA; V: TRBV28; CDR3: CASSSLLRLMNTEAFF; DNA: TGTGCCAGCAGTTCCCTCCTCCGGTTAATGAACACTGAAGCTTTCTTT
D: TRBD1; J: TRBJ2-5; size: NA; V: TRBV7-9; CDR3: CASSPFSGQGAMETQYF; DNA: TGTGCCAGCAGCCCATTCTCGGGCCAGGGGGCGATGGAGACCCAGTACTTC
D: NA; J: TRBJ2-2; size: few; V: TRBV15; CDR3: CATSTGSGATGELFF; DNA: TGTGCCACCAGCACAGGGTCAGGGGCTACCGGGGAGCTGTTTTTT
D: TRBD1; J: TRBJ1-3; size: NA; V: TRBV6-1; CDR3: CASSQKSGQGGYF; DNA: TGTGCCAGCAGTCAAAAATCGGGACAGGGGGGATATTTT
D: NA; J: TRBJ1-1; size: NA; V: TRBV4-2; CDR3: CASSHRRGGTTRPDTEAFF; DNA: TGTGCCAGCAGCCATCGCCGGGGCGGGACTACCCGGCCGGACACTGAAGCTTTCTTT
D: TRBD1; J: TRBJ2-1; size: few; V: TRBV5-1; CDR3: CASTPTGGGNNEQFF; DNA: TGCGCCAGTACCCCTACAGGGGGCGGGAATAATGAGCAGTTCTTC
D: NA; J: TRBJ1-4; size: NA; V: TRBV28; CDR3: CASKFYGRGTNEKLFF; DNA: TGTGCCAGCAAATTTTACGGCCGGGGGACTAATGAAAAACTGTTTTTT
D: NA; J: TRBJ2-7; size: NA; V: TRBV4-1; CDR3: CASSQVVSVPYEQYF; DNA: TGCGCCAGCAGCCAAGTGGTTAGCGTCCCCTACGAGCAGTACTTC
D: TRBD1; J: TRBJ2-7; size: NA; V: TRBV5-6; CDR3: CASSEQMDRSSYEQYF; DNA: TGTGCCAGCAGCGAACAAATGGACAGGAGCTCCTACGAGCAGTACTTC
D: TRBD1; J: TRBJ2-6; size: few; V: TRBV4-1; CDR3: CASSQDRARTGISGANVLTF; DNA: TGCGCCAGCAGCCAAGACAGGGCGCGGACAGGAATATCTGGGGCCAACGTCCTGACTTTC
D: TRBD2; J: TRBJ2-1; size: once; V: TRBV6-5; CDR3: CASRSGTSSYNEQFF; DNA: TGTGCCAGCAGGTCCGGGACTAGCTCCTACAATGAGCAGTTCTTC
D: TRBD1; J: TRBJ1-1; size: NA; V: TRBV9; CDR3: CASTRTGWLTEAFF; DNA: TGTGCCAGCACGCGGACAGGGTGGTTGACTGAAGCTTTCTTT
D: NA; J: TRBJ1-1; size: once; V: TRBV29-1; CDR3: CSVVRGSGTEAFF; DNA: TGCAGCGTTGTCCGGGGATCAGGCACTGAAGCTTTCTTT
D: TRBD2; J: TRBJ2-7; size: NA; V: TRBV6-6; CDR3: CATGLAGYEQYF; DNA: TGTGCTACGGGACTAGCGGGTTACGAGCAGTACTTC
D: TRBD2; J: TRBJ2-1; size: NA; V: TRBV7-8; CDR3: CASSLARGLAGGPYNEQFF; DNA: TGTGCCAGCAGCTTAGCGAGGGGACTAGCGGGAGGGCCCTACAATGAGCAGTTCTTC
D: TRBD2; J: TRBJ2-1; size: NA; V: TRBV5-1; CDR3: CASSLVGDYYNEQFF; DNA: TGCGCCAGCAGCTTGGTCGGGGACTACTACAATGAGCAGTTCTTC
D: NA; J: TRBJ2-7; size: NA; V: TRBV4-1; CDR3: CASSQMGHYEQYF; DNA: TGCGCCAGCAGCCAGATGGGACACTACGAGCAGTACTTC
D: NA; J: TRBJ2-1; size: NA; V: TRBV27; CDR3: CASRAGQSYNEQFF; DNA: TGTGCCAGCAGGGCGGGACAGTCCTACAATGAGCAGTTCTTC
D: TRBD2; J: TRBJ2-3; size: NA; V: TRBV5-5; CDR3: CASSFRTSGETDTQYF; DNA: TGTGCCAGCAGCTTCCGGACTAGCGGAGAGACAGATACGCAGTATTTT
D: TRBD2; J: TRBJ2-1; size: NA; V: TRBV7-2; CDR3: CASSLAGTSGGDNEQFF; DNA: TGTGCCAGCAGCTTAGCCGGGACTAGCGGGGGTGACAATGAGCAGTTCTTC
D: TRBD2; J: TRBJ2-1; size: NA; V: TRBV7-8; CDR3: CASSLTSEYNEQFF; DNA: TGTGCCAGCAGCTTGACTAGCGAATACAATGAGCAGTTCTTC
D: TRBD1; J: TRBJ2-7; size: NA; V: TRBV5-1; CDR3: CASSLSWDRAYEQYF; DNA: TGCGCCAGCAGCCTTTCCTGGGACAGAGCCTACGAGCAGTACTTC
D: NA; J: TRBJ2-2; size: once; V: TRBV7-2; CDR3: CASSTANTGELFF; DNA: TGTGCCAGCAGCACGGCGAACACCGGGGAGCTGTTTTTT
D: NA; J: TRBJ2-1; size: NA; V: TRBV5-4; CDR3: CASSNPPQGSYNEQFF; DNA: TGTGCCAGCAGCAACCCACCGCAGGGTTCCTACAATGAGCAGTTCTTC
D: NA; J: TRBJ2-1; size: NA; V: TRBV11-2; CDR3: CASSLQGSYNEQFF; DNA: TGTGCCAGCAGCTTACAGGGCTCCTACAATGAGCAGTTCTTC
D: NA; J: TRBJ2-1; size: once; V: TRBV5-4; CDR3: CASSLEQRRYNEQFF; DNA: TGTGCCAGCAGCTTGGAGCAGAGGAGGTACAATGAGCAGTTCTTC
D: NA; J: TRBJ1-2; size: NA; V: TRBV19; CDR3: CASSLVRGNYGYTF; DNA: TGTGCCAGTAGTCTGGTGAGGGGGAACTATGGCTACACCTTC
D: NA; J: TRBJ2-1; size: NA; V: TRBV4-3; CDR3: CASSQDDLSSSSYNEQFF; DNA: TGCGCCAGCAGCCAAGATGATTTGAGTTCGAGCTCCTACAATGAGCAGTTCTTC
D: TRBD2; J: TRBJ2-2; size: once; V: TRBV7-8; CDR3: CASSLSLANHGELFF; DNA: TGTGCCAGCAGCCTGTCACTAGCGAACCACGGGGAGCTGTTTTTT
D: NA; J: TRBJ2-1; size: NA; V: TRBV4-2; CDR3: CASSRRHNEQFF; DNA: TGTGCCAGCAGCCGGAGGCACAATGAGCAGTTCTTC
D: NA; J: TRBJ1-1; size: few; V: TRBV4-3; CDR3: CASSQLSGRRDTEAFF; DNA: TGCGCCAGCAGCCAACTCAGCGGACGGCGGGACACTGAAGCTTTCTTT
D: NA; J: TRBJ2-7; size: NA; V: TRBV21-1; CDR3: CASSPNSLAGYEQYF; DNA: TGTGCCAGCAGCCCTAATAGTCTAGCGGGCTACGAGCAGTACTTC
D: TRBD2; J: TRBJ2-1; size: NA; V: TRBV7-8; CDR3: CASSLLLAGAPQFF; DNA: TGTGCCAGCAGCTTGCTACTAGCGGGAGCCCCGCAGTTCTTC
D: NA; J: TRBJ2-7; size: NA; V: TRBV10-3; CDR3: CAISESQGLSYEQYF; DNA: TGTGCCATCAGTGAGTCGCAGGGTTTATCCTACGAGCAGTACTTC